The 15 T cell receptor beta chains given below trace back to one sample, sequenced in a study of T cell responses to AZD1222 COVID-19 vaccine. Profiling relied on immunoSEQ multiplex PCR, and the TCRdb table lists in-frame clones only, not all of them. The table records around 200,000 clones, around 94% of them present only once. Sample: peripheral blood, taken 28 days after the second AZD1222 dose. The receptors were sampled from an adult who received the AZD1222 COVID-19 vaccine.

The chain employs TRBV6-1 and TRBJ1-6; 7 positions match TRBD1. The germline CDR1 and CDR2 sequences are MNHNS and SASEGT. Unmatched junction bases numbered 8, after V lost 3 bases and J lost 9 bases. The CDR3 is 15 amino acids. The CDR3 DNA follows: TGTGCCAGCAGTGACCCTGACAGGGTGCGTTCACCCCTCCACTTT. It encodes CASSDPDRVRSPLHF.

This clone is a singleton in its sample. J is TRBJ2-6 and V is TRBV5-1, with D perhaps matching TRBD1 (6 bases). Trimming removed 2 bases from V and 1 base from J, with 10 bases in between. This CDR3 region has 16 residues. Germline CDR1 reads SGHRS; CDR2 reads YFSETQ. CDR3 nucleotides: TGCGCCAGCAGCTTTAACGGACAGTCTGGGGCCAACGTCCTGACTTTC. Its protein product is CASSFNGQSGANVLTF.

The V call is TRBV6-5, the J call TRBJ2-7; 8 bases are a match to TRBD1. Germline assignment: CDR1 MNHEY and CDR2 SVGAGI. The CDR3 length is 14 residues. V trimming: 4 bases; J trimming: 5 bases; junction bases outside the gene matches: 7. As DNA, the CDR3 is TGTGCCAGCAGTTTAGGATGGACAGGGAACGAGCAGTACTTC. It is translated as CASSLGWTGNEQYF.

J is TRBJ2-5 and V is TRBV11-2; 7 bases are shared with TRBD1. Losses at the gene ends were 5 bases for V and 3 bases for J; bases not matched to a gene: 3. CDR3 length equals 13 residues. Germline lookup yields CDR1 SGHAT and CDR2 FQNNGV. The DNA for the CDR3 is TGTGCCAGCAGCGAAACAGGGGAAGAGACCCAGTACTTC. Translated, it gives CASSETGEETQYF.

The chain joins TRBV6-5 to TRBJ2-7; 9 nucleotides align to TRBD2. From germline, CDR1 is MNHEY and CDR2 SVGAGI. There are 13 residues in the CDR3. With V trimmed by 11 bases and J by 4 bases, 9 bases remained unmatched. In DNA, the CDR3 is TGTGCCGGCGGCGCGGGAGGGCCGTACGAGCAGTACTTC. Residues: CAGGAGGPYEQYF.

This sequence joins TRBV2 and TRBJ2-7; perhaps TRBD2 as D (6 bases). Germline assignment: CDR1 SNHLY and CDR2 FYNNEI. V was clipped by 3 bases and J by 1 base, with 10 bases between them. The CDR3 runs 14 residues. DNA of the CDR3: TGTGCCAGCAGTGACTTGCGGGATTCCTACGAGCAGTACTTC. Amino acids: CASSDLRDSYEQYF.

This clone came up once. The chain couples TRBV12-5 to TRBJ2-5; the D gene is possibly TRBD1 (6 bases). Per the germline V gene, CDR1 is LGHNT and CDR2 is FRNRAP. The CDR3 spans 14 residues. Deletions cut 6 bases from V and 0 bases from J, with 11 bases between. The CDR3 coding sequence is TGTGCTAGTGGGTCCGGACAGAACCAAGAGACCCAGTACTTC. Its protein product is CASGSGQNQETQYF.

This clone was recorded once. J is TRBJ2-7 and V is TRBV12-3 or TRBV12-4, with TRBD2 matching over 7 bases. The CDR3 length is 13 residues. The V gene end was trimmed by 3 bases and the J gene end by 5 bases; junction bases not matched to a gene: 4. CDR3 DNA sequence: TGTGCCAGCAGTTTCCGTCGGGGGGACGAGCAGTACTTC. This translates into CASSFRRGDEQYF.

This chain links TRBV5-6 with TRBJ1-6, with D maybe TRBD1 (5 bases). This CDR3 contains 14 residues. In germline, CDR1 is SGHDT, CDR2 YYEEEE. V lost 1 base to trimming and J lost 8 bases, with 10 bases between them. The CDR3 reads CASSLRGADSPLHF. CDR3 sequence (DNA): TGTGCCAGCAGCTTGAGAGGGGCTGATTCACCCCTCCACTTT.

This chain connects TRBV6-5 to TRBJ2-4; D uncertain. V lost 0 bases and J lost 0, with 9 bases in between. Germline CDR1 MNHEY, CDR2 SVGAGI. This CDR3 region has 16 residues. The CDR3 nucleotides are TGTGCCAGCAGTTACTCGCACACTTTAGCCAAAAACATTCAGTACTTC. Protein: CASSYSHTLAKNIQYF.

The chain employs TRBV6-5 and TRBJ1-1; 7 bases match TRBD1. Germline V gives CDR1 MNHEY, CDR2 SVGAGI. The CDR3 consists of 15 residues. The V segment lost 2 bases and the J segment 0 bases; nucleotides outside the gene matches: 3. Here the CDR3 reads CASSYRTGLNTEAFF. CDR3 coding DNA: TGTGCCAGCAGTTACAGGACAGGATTGAACACTGAAGCTTTCTTT.

The genes are TRBV7-9 and TRBJ1-2; no clear D gene. V gave up 1 base and J gave up 0 bases, with 9 bases separating them. Per the germline V gene, CDR1 is SEHNR and CDR2 is FQNEAQ (reference sequence). The CDR3 loop spans 15 amino acids. The CDR3 nucleotides read TGTGCCAGCAGCTTAGTTCCGCAGGCTAACTATGGCTACACCTTC. Encoded protein: CASSLVPQANYGYTF.

The chain uses TRBV6-5 and TRBJ2-2, with D possibly TRBD1 on 5 matching bases. The germline CDR1 and CDR2 sequences are MNHEY and SVGAGI. Trimming removed 2 bases at V and 2 bases at J, with 6 bases between. This CDR3 spans 14 amino acids. The DNA for the CDR3 is TGTGCCAGCAGTTACACAGGAAACACCGGGGAGCTGTTTTTT. Translation gives CASSYTGNTGELFF.

The V gene is TRBV19, the J gene TRBJ1-2, with a tentative D call TRBD1 (6 bases). Germline-derived CDR1 and CDR2 are LNHDA and SQIVND (reference sequence). Trimming took 1 base from V and 6 from J, leaving 12 bases between them. This CDR3 spans 14 amino acids. The CDR3 DNA reads TGTGCCAGTAGTATAGCACAGGGAGGCAATGGCTACACCTTC. This sequence encodes CASSIAQGGNGYTF.

This chain links TRBV25-1 with TRBJ2-7; tentatively, D is TRBD1 (6 bases). Germline CDR1 is MGHDK and CDR2 is SYGVNS. CDR3 size: 15 residues. The V and J ends lost 4 bases and 6 bases respectively, with 19 bases between them. CDR3 DNA sequence: TGTGCCAGCAGTGGCCAAACAGGGCCTGGGGTCGAGCAGTACTTC. The encoded protein is CASSGQTGPGVEQYF.